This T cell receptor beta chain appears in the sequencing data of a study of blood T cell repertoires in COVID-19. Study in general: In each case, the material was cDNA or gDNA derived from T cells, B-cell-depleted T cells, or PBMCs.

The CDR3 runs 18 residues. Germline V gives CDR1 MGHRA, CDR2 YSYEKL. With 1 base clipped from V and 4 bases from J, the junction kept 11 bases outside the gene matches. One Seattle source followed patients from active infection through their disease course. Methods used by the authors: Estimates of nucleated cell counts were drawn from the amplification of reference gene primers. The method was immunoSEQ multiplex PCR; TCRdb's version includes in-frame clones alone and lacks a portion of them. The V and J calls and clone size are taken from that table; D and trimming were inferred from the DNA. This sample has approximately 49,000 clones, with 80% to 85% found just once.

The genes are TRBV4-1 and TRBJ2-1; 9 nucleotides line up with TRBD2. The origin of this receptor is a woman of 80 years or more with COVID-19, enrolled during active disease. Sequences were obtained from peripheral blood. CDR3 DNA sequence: TGCGCCAGCAGCCAAGGGCATAAAGCTAGCGGGAATTACAATGAGCAGTTCTTC. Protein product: CASSQGHKASGNYNEQFF.